The 22 T cell receptor beta chains below were found in one sample sequenced in a study of cytomegalovirus exposure and HLA in healthy donors. 13 Jbeta primers and 60 Vbeta primers were used for the PCR. Measured with immunoSEQ multiplex PCR; TCRdb has only the in-frame clones, and not every one. The table includes approximately 180,000 clones, about 80% detected once. Sequencing input: PBMCs. Every receptor here comes from a man aged 25 to 45 in good health and CMV-seropositive.

This clone was detected once. The chain couples TRBV7-9 to TRBJ2-1; 10 bases map to TRBD2. The CDR3 contains 18 residues. J gave up 5 bases and V 9 bases, and 19 bases lay outside the gene matches. Germline V gives CDR1 SEHNR, CDR2 FQNEAQ (reference sequence). The CDR3 is CAREGQGTVLAGHNEQFF. In nucleotides, the CDR3 is TGTGCCAGGGAAGGGCAGGGGACGGTACTAGCGGGACACAATGAGCAGTTCTTC.

This rearrangement joins TRBV11-2 to TRBJ2-7; 9 bases are shared with TRBD2. CDR1 SGHAT and CDR2 FQNNGV come from the germline V gene. Germline trimming cut 6 bases from V and 4 bases from J; bases unmatched to any gene: 7. This CDR3 comprises 14 residues. The CDR3 protein is CASSFASGRYEQYF. The CDR3 bases are TGTGCCAGCAGTTTCGCCAGCGGGAGGTACGAGCAGTACTTC.

The rearrangement uses TRBV10-2 and TRBJ2-1, with a weak D call TRBD1 (5 bases). The CDR3 is made up of 15 amino acids. Trimming left V 8 bases short and J 7 bases short, with 21 bases between. Germline CDR1 WSHSY, CDR2 SAAADI. The CDR3 nucleotides read TGCGCCAGCCGCAAAGGAACAGGCCCTAGTAATGAGCAGTTCTTC. This encodes CASRKGTGPSNEQFF.

The chain employs TRBV19 and TRBJ2-7; TRBD1 agrees at 9 bases. The V gene end was trimmed by 3 bases and the J gene end by 5 bases; junction bases not matched to a gene: 8. The CDR3 is made up of 15 amino acids. In germline, CDR1 is LNHDA, CDR2 SQIVND (reference sequence). CDR3 coding DNA: TGTGCCAGTAGTATCTCACCCGGGACAGGGAACGAGCAGTACTTC. This encodes CASSISPGTGNEQYF.

This clone was seen just once. This chain links TRBV6-6 with TRBJ2-3; 8 positions agree with TRBD2. The germline gives CDR1 MNHNY, CDR2 SVGAGI (reference sequence). V dropped 5 bases and J dropped 0; count of bases not matched to a gene: 4. CDR3 length: 15 amino acids. CDR3 sequence: CASSRAGASTDTQYF. The CDR3 nucleotides are TGTGCCAGCAGTCGAGCGGGGGCCAGCACAGATACGCAGTATTTT.

CDR3 bases: TGTGCCAGCAAGCTGGAACAGGACTCCTACGAGCAGTACTTC. Translating it yields CASKLEQDSYEQYF. The chain recombines TRBV2 with TRBJ2-7; TRBD1 might be the D (5 bases). This CDR3 has 14 amino acids. V was pared by 7 bases and J by 0 bases, with 13 bases between. Germline V gene data show CDR1 as SNHLY and CDR2 as FYNNEI.

The chain uses TRBV29-1 and TRBJ1-6; D is unresolved. Between the trimmed V and J ends, which lost 7 bases and 3 bases, there was a span of 13 bases. Per the germline V gene, CDR1 is SQVTM and CDR2 is ANQGSEA. There are 14 residues in the CDR3. In nucleotides, the CDR3 is TGCAGCGACCGGGTCGAAGGCTATAATTCACCCCTCCACTTT. As protein: CSDRVEGYNSPLHF.

The chain combines TRBV5-6 with TRBJ1-5; 7 bases agree with TRBD1. V dropped 3 bases and J dropped 2; count of bases not matched to a gene: 11. CDR1 SGHDT and CDR2 YYEEEE come from the germline V gene. The CDR3 extends over 17 amino acids. CDR3 DNA: TGTGCCAGCAGCTCCTCAAAACAGGGGATGGGCAATCAGCCCCAGCATTTT. Translated, it gives CASSSSKQGMGNQPQHF.

The chain employs TRBV10-2 and TRBJ2-7, with D perhaps matching TRBD1 (5 bases). The length of the CDR3 is 12 residues. Germline CDR1 and CDR2: WSHSY and SAAADI. The V end lost 4 bases, the J end lost 4 bases, and 8 bases lay between the germline ends. This chain's CDR3 is CASSAGPYEQYF. The CDR3 DNA reads as TGCGCCAGCAGTGCAGGGCCGTACGAGCAGTACTTC.

The rearrangement links TRBV18 to TRBJ2-1, with D tentatively TRBD1 (5 bases). Germline V gene data show CDR1 as KGHSH and CDR2 as LQKENI. The CDR3 runs to 13 residues. V dropped 3 bases and J dropped 7 bases, with 10 bases sitting between them. The CDR3 loop reads CASSPAGRNEQFF. As DNA, the CDR3 is TGTGCCAGCTCACCGGCAGGGCGGAATGAGCAGTTCTTC.

The rearrangement joins TRBV6-6 to TRBJ1-6, with D possibly TRBD1 on 6 matching bases. The CDR3 runs to 16 residues. The germline gives CDR1 MNHNY, CDR2 SVGAGI (reference sequence). V shed 5 bases and J shed 8 bases, with 19 bases lying between them. As DNA, the CDR3 is TGTGCCAGCAGTATTGAGGGACACGAGACTCATTCACCCCTCCACTTT. Protein sequence: CASSIEGHETHSPLHF.

The chain recombines TRBV9 with TRBJ2-2; D is unclear. Deletions cut 0 bases from V and 4 bases from J, with 13 bases between. The germline gives CDR1 SGDLS, CDR2 YYNGEE. CDR3 length: 16 residues. The CDR3 region is CASSVAPGSGTGELFF. CDR3 sequence (DNA): TGTGCCAGCAGCGTAGCTCCGGGTTCGGGCACCGGGGAGCTGTTTTTT. The full variable domain, completed using reference TRBV9 and TRBJ2-2, is DSGVTQTPKHLITATGQRVTLRCSPRSGDLSVYWYQQSLDQGLQFLIQYYNGEERAKGNILERFSAQQFPDLHSELNLSSLELGDSALYFCASSVAPGSGTGELFFGEGSRLTVL.

The rearrangement uses TRBV7-2 and TRBJ2-7; 11 bases match TRBD1. From germline, CDR1 is SGHTA and CDR2 FQGNSA. This CDR3 is 16 amino acids long. The J segment lost 4 bases and the V segment lost 4 bases, leaving 9 bases of the junction unmatched. CDR3 DNA: TGTGCCAGCAGCTCGGACAGGGGGCCTAGGAGATACGAGCAGTACTTC. Its protein is CASSSDRGPRRYEQYF.

The V call is TRBV5-4, the J call TRBJ2-4, with 9 bases that match TRBD2. Losses at the gene ends were 0 bases for V and 1 base for J; bases not matched to a gene: 2. This CDR3 region has 16 residues. Germline V lookup: CDR1 SGHNT, CDR2 YYREEE (reference sequence). The CDR3 DNA is TGTGCCAGCAGCTTGGGCGCGGGAGGGGCCAAAAACATTCAGTACTTC. It codes for CASSLGAGGAKNIQYF.

This clone appeared once. V and J are TRBV9 and TRBJ2-2; 7 bases are a match to TRBD2. Germline-derived CDR1 and CDR2 are SGDLS and YYNGEE. Germline trimming cut 2 bases from V and 6 bases from J; bases unmatched to any gene: 4. The CDR3 is 14 residues long. The CDR3 protein is CASSVSGNAGELFF. The CDR3, as DNA: TGTGCCAGCAGCGTGAGCGGGAATGCCGGGGAGCTGTTTTTT. The whole variable domain, filled in from reference TRBV9 and TRBJ2-2, reads DSGVTQTPKHLITATGQRVTLRCSPRSGDLSVYWYQQSLDQGLQFLIQYYNGEERAKGNILERFSAQQFPDLHSELNLSSLELGDSALYFCASSVSGNAGELFFGEGSRLTVL.

The chain couples TRBV19 to TRBJ2-3, with D possibly matching TRBD1 (7 bases). In germline, CDR1 is LNHDA, CDR2 SQIVND (reference sequence). The CDR3 is 17 amino acids. The V end was cut by 0 bases, the J end by 6 bases, with 19 bases between. The CDR3 sequence is CASSIDLGGQGGDTQYF. For the CDR3, the DNA is TGTGCCAGTAGTATAGATCTAGGGGGCCAAGGAGGGGATACGCAGTATTTT.

The chain is built from TRBV27 and TRBJ2-5; 7 nucleotides match TRBD2. The V segment lost 6 bases and the J segment 11 bases; nucleotides outside the gene matches: 12. Germline CDR1 MNHEY, CDR2 SMNVEV (reference sequence). The CDR3 is 13 amino acids. The CDR3 DNA reads TGTGCCAGCAGGGGCGGAAACACGCGGGAGCAGTACTTC. Protein sequence: CASRGGNTREQYF.

The J gene is TRBJ2-7, the V gene TRBV7-2; tentatively, D is TRBD2 (6 bases). There are 14 residues in the CDR3. Germline CDR1 reads SGHTA; CDR2 reads FQGNSA. V was pared by 2 bases and J by 2 bases, with 10 bases between. The CDR3 sequence: CASSLHSGTYEQYF. The CDR3 DNA reads as TGTGCCAGCAGCTTACATAGCGGCACCTACGAGCAGTACTTC. The whole variable domain, remainder taken from reference TRBV7-2 and TRBJ2-7, is GAGVSQSPSNKVTEKGKDVELRCDPISGHTALYWYRQSLGQGLEFLIYFQGNSAPDKSGLPSDRFSAERTGGSVSTLTIQRTQQEDSAVYLCASSLHSGTYEQYFGPGTRLTVT.

The gene calls are TRBV4-3 and TRBJ2-2; 11 nucleotides match TRBD2. V lost 0 bases to trimming and J lost 8 bases; unmatched junction nucleotides: 11. This CDR3 has 18 residues. Germline-derived CDR1 and CDR2 are LGHNA and YSLEER. Here the CDR3 reads CASSQDEVLAGETGELFF. The CDR3 DNA follows: TGCGCCAGCAGCCAAGACGAAGTACTAGCGGGGGAAACAGGGGAGCTGTTTTTT.

This clone was seen once. V usage is TRBV9 and J usage is TRBJ1-6, with a possible D match to TRBD1 (6 bases). V dropped 0 bases and J dropped 5 bases, with 9 bases sitting between them. Per the germline V gene, CDR1 is SGDLS and CDR2 is YYNGEE. The CDR3 is 15 residues long. CDR3 residues: CASSVAGHNNSPLHF. CDR3 sequence (DNA): TGTGCCAGCAGCGTAGCGGGACATAATAATTCACCCCTCCACTTT.

The chain is built from TRBV6-5 and TRBJ1-1; D unresolved. The germline CDR1 and CDR2 sequences are MNHEY and SVGAGI. CDR3 length: 13 amino acids. Deletions cut 0 bases from V and 4 bases from J, with 6 bases between. The CDR3 loop reads CASSYSIATEAFF. The CDR3 DNA sequence: TGTGCCAGCAGTTACTCGATAGCCACTGAAGCTTTCTTT.

The chain's CDR3 is CASSQPSGGGYEQYF. The DNA for the CDR3 is TGTGCCAGCAGCCAACCCAGCGGCGGGGGCTACGAGCAGTACTTC. This sequence joins TRBV4-2 and TRBJ2-7, with TRBD2 matching 7 bases. V was clipped by 2 bases and J by 3 bases; unmatched bases: 7. Germline lookup yields CDR1 LGHNA and CDR2 YNFKEQ. The CDR3 is made up of 15 amino acids.